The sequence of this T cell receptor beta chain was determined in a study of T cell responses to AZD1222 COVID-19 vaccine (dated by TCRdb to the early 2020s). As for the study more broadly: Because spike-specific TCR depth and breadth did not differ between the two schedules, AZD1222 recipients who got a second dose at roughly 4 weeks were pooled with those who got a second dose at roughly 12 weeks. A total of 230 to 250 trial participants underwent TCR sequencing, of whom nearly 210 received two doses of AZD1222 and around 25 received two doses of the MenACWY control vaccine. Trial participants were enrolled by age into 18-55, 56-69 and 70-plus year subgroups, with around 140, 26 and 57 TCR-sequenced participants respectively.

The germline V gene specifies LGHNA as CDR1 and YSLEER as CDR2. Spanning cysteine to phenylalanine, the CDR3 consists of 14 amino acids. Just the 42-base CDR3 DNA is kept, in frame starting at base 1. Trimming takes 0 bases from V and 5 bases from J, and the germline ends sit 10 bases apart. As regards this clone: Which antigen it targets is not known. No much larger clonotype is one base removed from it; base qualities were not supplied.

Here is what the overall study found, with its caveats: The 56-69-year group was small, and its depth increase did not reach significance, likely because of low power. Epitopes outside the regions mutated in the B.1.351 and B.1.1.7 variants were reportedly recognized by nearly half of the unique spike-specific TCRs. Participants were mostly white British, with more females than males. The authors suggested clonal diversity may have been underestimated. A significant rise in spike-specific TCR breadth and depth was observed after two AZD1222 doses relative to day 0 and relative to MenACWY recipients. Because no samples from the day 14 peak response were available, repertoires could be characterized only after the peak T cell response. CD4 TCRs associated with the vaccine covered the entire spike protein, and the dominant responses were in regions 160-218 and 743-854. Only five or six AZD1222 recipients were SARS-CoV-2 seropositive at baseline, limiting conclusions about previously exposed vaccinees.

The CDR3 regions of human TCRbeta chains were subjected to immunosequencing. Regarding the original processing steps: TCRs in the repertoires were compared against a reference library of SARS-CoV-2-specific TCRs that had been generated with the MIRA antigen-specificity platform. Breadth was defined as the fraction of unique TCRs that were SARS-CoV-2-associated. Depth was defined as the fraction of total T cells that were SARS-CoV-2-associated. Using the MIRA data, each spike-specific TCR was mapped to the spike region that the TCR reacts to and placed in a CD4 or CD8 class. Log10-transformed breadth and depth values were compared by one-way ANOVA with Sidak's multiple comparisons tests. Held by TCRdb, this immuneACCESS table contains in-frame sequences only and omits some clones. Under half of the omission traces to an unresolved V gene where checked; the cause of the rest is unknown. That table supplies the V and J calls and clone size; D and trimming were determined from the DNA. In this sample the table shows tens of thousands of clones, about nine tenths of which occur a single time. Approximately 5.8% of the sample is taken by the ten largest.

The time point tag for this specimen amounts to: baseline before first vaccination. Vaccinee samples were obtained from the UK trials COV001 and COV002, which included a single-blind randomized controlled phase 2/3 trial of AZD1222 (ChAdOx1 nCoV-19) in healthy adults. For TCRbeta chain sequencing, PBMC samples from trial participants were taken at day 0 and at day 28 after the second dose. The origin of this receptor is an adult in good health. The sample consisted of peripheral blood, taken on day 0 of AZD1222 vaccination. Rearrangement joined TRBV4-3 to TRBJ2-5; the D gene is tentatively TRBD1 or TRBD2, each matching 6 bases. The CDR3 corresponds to CASSQDGGRETQYF. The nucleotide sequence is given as TGCGCCAGCAGCCAAGATGGGGGGCGGGAGACCCAGTACTTC.